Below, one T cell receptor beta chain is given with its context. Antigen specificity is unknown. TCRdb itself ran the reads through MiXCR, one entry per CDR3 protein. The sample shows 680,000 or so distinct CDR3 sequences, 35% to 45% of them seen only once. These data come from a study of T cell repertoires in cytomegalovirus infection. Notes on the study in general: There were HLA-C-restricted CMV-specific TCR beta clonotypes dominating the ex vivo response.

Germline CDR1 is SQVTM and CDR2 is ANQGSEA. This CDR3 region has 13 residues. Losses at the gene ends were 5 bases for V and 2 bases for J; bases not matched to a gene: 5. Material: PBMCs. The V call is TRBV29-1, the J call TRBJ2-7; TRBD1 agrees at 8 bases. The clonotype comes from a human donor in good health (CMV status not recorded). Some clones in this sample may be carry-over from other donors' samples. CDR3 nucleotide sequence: TGCAGCGTTACCGACAGGGGAACCTACGAGCAGTACTTC. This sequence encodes CSVTDRGTYEQYF.